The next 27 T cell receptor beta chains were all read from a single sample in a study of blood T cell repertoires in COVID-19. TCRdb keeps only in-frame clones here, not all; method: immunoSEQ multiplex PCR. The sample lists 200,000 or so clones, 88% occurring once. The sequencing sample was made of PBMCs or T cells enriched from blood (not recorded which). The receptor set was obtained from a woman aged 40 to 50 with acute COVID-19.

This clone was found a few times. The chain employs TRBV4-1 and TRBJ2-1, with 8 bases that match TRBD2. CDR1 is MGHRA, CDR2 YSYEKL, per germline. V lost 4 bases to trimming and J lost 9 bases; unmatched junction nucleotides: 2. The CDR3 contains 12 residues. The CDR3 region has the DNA TGCGCCAGCAGCCCCGGGGGGGGTGAGCAGTTCTTC. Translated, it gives CASSPGGGEQFF.

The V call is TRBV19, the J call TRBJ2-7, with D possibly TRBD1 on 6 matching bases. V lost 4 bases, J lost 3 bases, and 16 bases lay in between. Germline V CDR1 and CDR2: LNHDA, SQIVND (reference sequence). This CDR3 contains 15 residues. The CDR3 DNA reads TGTGCCAGTAGTAAGGTCCAGGGGTGGGTCTACGAGCAGTACTTC. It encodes CASSKVQGWVYEQYF. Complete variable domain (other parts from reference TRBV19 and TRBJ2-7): DGGITQSPKYLFRKEGQNVTLSCEQNLNHDAMYWYRQDPGQGLRLIYYSQIVNDFQKGDIAEGYSVSREKKESFPLTVTSAQKNPTAFYLCASSKVQGWVYEQYFGPGTRLTVT.

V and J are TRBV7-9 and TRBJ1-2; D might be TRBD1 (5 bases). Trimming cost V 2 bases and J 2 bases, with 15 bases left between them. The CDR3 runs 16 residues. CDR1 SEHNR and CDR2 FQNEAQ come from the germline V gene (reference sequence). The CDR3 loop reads CASSLLRTLNNYGYTF. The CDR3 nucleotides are TGTGCCAGCAGCTTATTACGGACACTTAACAACTATGGCTACACCTTC.

Here the CDR3 reads CSVEEGVADRYNEQFF. As DNA, the CDR3 is TGCAGCGTTGAAGAGGGGGTAGCGGACCGTTACAATGAGCAGTTCTTC. The chain joins TRBV29-1 to TRBJ2-1, with D perhaps matching TRBD2 (6 bases). The germline CDR1 and CDR2 sequences are SQVTM and ANQGSEA. This CDR3 is 16 amino acids long. Trimming took off 0 bases at V and 4 bases at J, with 16 bases between the two ends.

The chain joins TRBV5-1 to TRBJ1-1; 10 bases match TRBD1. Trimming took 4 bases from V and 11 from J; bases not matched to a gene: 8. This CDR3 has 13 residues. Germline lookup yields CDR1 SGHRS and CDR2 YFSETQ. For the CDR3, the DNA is TGCGCCAGCAGCATCGGACAGGGGGAGGGTGCTTTCTTT. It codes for CASSIGQGEGAFF.

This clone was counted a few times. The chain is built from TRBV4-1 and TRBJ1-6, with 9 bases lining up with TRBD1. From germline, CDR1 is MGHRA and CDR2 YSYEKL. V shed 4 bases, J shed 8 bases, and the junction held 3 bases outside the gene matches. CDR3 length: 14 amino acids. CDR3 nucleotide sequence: TGCGCCAGCAGCCTCGACAGGGGGGATTCACCCCTCCACTTT. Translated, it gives CASSLDRGDSPLHF.

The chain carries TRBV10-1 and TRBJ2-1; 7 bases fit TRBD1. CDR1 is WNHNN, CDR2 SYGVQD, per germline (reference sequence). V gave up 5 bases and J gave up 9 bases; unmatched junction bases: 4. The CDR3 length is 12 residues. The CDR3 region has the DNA TGCGCCAGCAGTCACGACAGGGTTGAGCAGTTCTTC. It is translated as CASSHDRVEQFF.

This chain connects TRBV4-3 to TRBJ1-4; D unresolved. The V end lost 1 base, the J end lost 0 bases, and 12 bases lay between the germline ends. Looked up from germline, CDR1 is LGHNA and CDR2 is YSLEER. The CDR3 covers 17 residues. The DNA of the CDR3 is TGCGCCAGCAGCCAAGGAGTAGCAGCAGCAACTAATGAAAAACTGTTTTTT. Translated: CASSQGVAAATNEKLFF.

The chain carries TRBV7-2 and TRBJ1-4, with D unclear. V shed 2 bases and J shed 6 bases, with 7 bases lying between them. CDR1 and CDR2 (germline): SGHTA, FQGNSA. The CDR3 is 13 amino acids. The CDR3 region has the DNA TGTGCCAGCAGCTTACGAGAGTATGAAAAACTGTTTTTT. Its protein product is CASSLREYEKLFF.

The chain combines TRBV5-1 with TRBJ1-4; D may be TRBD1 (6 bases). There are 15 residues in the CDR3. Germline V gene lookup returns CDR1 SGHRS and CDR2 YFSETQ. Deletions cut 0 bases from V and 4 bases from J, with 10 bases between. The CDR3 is CASSLVGQYNEKLFF. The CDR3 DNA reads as TGCGCCAGCAGCTTGGTCGGACAGTATAATGAAAAACTGTTTTTT.

The CDR3 DNA is TGTGCCAGCAGTTTCTCCAAAAACATTCAGTACTTC. As protein: CASSFSKNIQYF. The chain employs TRBV12-3 or TRBV12-4 and TRBJ2-4; D remains unclear. With 3 bases removed from V and 2 bases from J, the gap between germline ends came to 2 bases. The CDR3 consists of 12 residues.

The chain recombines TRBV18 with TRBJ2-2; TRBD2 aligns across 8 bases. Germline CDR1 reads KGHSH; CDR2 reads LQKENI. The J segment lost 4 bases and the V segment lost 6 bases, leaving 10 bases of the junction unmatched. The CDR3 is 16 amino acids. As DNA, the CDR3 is TGTGCCAGCTCCTCTGGGAGCGGGGGCCGCACCGGGGAGCTGTTTTTT. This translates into CASSSGSGGRTGELFF.

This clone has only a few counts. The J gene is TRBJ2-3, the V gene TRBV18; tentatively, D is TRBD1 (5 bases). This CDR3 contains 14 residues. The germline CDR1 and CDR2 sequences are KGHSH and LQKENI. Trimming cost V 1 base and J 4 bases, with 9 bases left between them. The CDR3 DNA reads TGTGCCAGCTCACCACTAGAAGGGGCAGATACGCAGTATTTT. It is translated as CASSPLEGADTQYF.

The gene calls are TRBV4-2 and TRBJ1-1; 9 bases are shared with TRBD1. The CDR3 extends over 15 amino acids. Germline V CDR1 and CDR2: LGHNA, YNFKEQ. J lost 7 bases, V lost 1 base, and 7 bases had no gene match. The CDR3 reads CASSQAPGQGIEAFF. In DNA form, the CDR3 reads TGTGCCAGCAGCCAAGCCCCGGGACAGGGTATTGAAGCTTTCTTT.

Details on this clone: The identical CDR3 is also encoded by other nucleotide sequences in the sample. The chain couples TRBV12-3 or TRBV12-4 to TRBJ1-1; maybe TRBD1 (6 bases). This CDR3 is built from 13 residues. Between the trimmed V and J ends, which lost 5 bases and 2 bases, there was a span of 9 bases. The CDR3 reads CASSLQGNTEAFF. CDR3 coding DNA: TGTGCCAGCAGTCTACAGGGAAACACTGAAGCTTTCTTT.

CDR3 nucleotides: TGTGCCAGCAGCGTCGCGGGAGACCCCTACAATGAGCAGTTCTTC. This codes for CASSVAGDPYNEQFF. This chain uses TRBV9 with TRBJ2-1; 7 bases match TRBD2. The germline gives CDR1 SGDLS, CDR2 YYNGEE. The CDR3 is 15 residues long. V dropped 2 bases and J dropped 2; count of bases not matched to a gene: 4.

The chain's CDR3 is CASSQGATQYF. The CDR3 nucleotides are TGTGCCAGCAGCCAGGGGGCGACCCAGTACTTC. The genes are TRBV14 and TRBJ2-5, with a possible D match to TRBD1 (6 bases). This CDR3 has 11 residues. The germline V and J ends were trimmed by 3 bases and 7 bases, with 6 bases remaining between them. The germline CDR1 and CDR2 sequences are SGHDN and FVKESK.

CDR3 DNA: TGTGCCAGCAGCCAGGATACGGACAGGAACACTGAAGCTTTCTTT. Translated: CASSQDTDRNTEAFF. This sequence joins TRBV3-1 (or the pseudogene TRBV3-2) and TRBJ1-1; TRBD1 is a possible D gene (6 bases). The CDR3 length is 15 residues. Germline V CDR1 and CDR2: LGHDT, YNNKEL (reference sequence). The V and J ends lost 3 bases and 1 base respectively, with 12 bases between them.

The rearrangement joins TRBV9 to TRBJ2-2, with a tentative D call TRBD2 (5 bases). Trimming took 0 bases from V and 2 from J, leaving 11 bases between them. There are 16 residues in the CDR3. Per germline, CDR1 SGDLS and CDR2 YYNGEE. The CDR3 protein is CASSVAPGYNTGELFF. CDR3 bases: TGTGCCAGCAGCGTAGCCCCGGGATACAACACCGGGGAGCTGTTTTTT.

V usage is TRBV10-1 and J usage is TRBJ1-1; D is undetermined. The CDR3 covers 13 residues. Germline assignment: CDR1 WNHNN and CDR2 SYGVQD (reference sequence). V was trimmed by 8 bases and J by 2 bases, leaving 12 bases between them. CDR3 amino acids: CASSRMTNTEAFF. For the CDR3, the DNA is TGCGCCAGCTCTCGTATGACTAACACTGAAGCTTTCTTT.

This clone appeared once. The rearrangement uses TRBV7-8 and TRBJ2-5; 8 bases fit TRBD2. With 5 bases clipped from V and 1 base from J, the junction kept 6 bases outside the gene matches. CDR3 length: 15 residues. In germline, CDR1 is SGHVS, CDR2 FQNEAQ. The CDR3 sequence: CASSVRGGFQETQYF. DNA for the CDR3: TGTGCCAGCAGCGTACGGGGGGGGTTCCAAGAGACCCAGTACTTC.

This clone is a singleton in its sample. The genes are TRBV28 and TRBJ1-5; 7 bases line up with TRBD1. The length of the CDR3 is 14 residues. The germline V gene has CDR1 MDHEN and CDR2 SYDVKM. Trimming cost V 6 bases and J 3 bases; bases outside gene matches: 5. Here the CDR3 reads CASSSGTVNQPQHF. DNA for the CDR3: TGTGCCAGCAGCTCCGGGACAGTCAATCAGCCCCAGCATTTT.

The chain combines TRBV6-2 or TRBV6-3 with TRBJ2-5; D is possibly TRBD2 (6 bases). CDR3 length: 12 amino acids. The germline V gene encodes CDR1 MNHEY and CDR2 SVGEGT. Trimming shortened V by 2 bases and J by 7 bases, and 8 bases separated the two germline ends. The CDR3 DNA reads TGTGCCAGCAGTTACGCCGGGGGGACCCAGTACTTC. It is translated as CASSYAGGTQYF.

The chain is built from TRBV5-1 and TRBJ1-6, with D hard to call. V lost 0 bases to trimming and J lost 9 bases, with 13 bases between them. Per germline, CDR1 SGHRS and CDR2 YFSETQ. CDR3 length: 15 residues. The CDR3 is CASSLDRMLGSPLHF. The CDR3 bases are TGCGCCAGCAGCTTGGACAGAATGTTAGGTTCACCCCTCCACTTT.

CDR3 coding DNA: TGTGCCAGCAGTGAAGGGGGGACAGGGGCCTTCTATGGCTACACCTTC. This codes for CASSEGGTGAFYGYTF. This chain uses TRBV2 with TRBJ1-2; 10 bases fit TRBD1. Unmatched junction bases numbered 6, after V lost 1 base and J lost 4 bases. The CDR3 is 16 residues long. The germline gives CDR1 SNHLY, CDR2 FYNNEI.

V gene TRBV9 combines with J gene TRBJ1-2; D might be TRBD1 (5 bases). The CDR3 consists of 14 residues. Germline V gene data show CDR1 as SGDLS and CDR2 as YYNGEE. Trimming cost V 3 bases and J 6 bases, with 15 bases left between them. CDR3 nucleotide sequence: TGTGCCAGCAGCGACTACAGGACCTACCATGGCTACACCTTC. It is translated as CASSDYRTYHGYTF.

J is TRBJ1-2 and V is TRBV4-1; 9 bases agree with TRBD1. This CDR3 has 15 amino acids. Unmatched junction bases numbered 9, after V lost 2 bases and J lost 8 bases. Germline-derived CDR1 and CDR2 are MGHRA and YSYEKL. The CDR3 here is CASSQPGQGTSGYTF. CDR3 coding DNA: TGCGCCAGCAGCCAACCCGGACAGGGGACGAGCGGCTACACCTTC.